This TCR beta chain came from a study of cytomegalovirus exposure and HLA in healthy donors. Overall study: Early released data comprised about 84 million unique TCRs from HLA-typed donors. Ancestry clustering placed more than 80% of about 400 genotyped donors in the Caucasian-associated cluster.

Trimming shortened V by 2 bases and J by 9 bases, and 9 bases separated the two germline ends. The CDR3 runs 12 residues. Looked up from germline, CDR1 is SGHKS and CDR2 is YYEKEE (reference sequence). Although they were nominally healthy when sampled, donors likely had unrecorded immune exposures. With regard to this clone: The antigen remains unidentified.

Study-wide findings and caveats: In a later analysis, TCR association rates varied by HLA locus: DRB1 most, HLA-C fewest.

The PCR was carried out with 60 Vbeta primers and 13 Jbeta primers. Measured with immunoSEQ multiplex PCR; TCRdb has only the in-frame clones, and not every one. This table has 170,000 or so clones, 79% appearing once. The sequenced material came from PBMCs. This sequence originates from a woman in her forties in good health and CMV-seronegative. The chain carries TRBV5-5 and TRBJ2-1, with a tentative D call TRBD1 (6 bases). The CDR3 DNA sequence: TGTGCCAGCAGCTTACAGGGTAGTGAGCAGTTCTTC. This sequence encodes CASSLQGSEQFF.